This entry concerns a single TCR beta chain. Its antigen is unidentified. The method was immunoSEQ multiplex PCR; TCRdb's version includes in-frame clones alone and lacks a portion of them. The table shows about 240,000 clones, with about 90% occurring only once. The data stem from a study of cytomegalovirus exposure and HLA in healthy donors. The study's findings and limits: Rarity held for most TCR sequences, but there were some public TCRs that occurred in many donors. Under in vitro conditions, three CMV-associated chains were confirmed as specific for CMV antigens.

The trim removed 7 bases at V and 7 bases at J, leaving 8 bases unmatched. Germline V gene lookup returns CDR1 LNHNV and CDR2 YYDKDF (reference sequence). CDR3 length: 14 amino acids. This receptor was obtained from a woman in her thirties in good health and CMV-seropositive. Sequenced input: PBMCs. The chain is built from TRBV15 and TRBJ2-1, with 9 positions matching TRBD2. The DNA for the CDR3 is TGTGCCACCAAACGCGGGAGGGCCGGAAATGAGCAGTTCTTC. This encodes CATKRGRAGNEQFF.